The rows below give T cell receptor beta chains drawn from one sample of a study of blood T cell repertoires in COVID-19. Only in-frame clones appear in the TCRdb table, and some are missing; sequencing was by immunoSEQ multiplex PCR. The top ten hold 1.2% of the sample, which has about 86,000 clones, more than 75% seen once. Material for sequencing was peripheral blood. Receptor source: a woman of 80 years or more with acute or convalescent COVID-19. Both conserved end residues are part of each CDR3. A D gene is named only where the DNA matches it firmly. Clone sizes are given selectively: once, few, many, or a class where the clone is expanded.

abundance	v_gene	j_gene	d_gene	CDR3aa	CDR3nt
.	TRBV4-2	TRBJ1-2	.	CASSQDFGGRNYGYTF	TGTGCCAGCAGCCAAGATTTTGGGGGGAGGAACTATGGCTACACCTTC
.	TRBV29-1	TRBJ2-2	.	CSAEGDGIHTGELFF	TGCAGCGCTGAGGGAGACGGGATACACACCGGGGAGCTGTTTTTT
.	TRBV11-2	TRBJ1-4	.	CASSLVGGNEKLFF	TGTGCCAGCAGCTTAGTCGGTGGTAATGAAAAACTGTTTTTT
.	TRBV3-1/TRBV3-2	TRBJ2-1	.	CASSQTRNEQFF	TGTGCCAGCAGCCAGACACGGAATGAGCAGTTCTTC
few	TRBV9	TRBJ1-2	.	CASSVREGSNYYGYTF	TGTGCCAGCAGCGTACGAGAGGGCAGTAATTACTATGGCTACACCTTC
.	TRBV28	TRBJ2-7	TRBD1	CASSVGTARYEQYF	TGTGCCAGCAGTGTCGGGACAGCGCGTTACGAGCAGTACTTC
.	TRBV28	TRBJ2-3	TRBD2	CASSFPPSGRAISTDTQYF	TGTGCCAGCAGTTTCCCCCCTAGCGGGAGGGCCATAAGCACAGATACGCAGTATTTT
.	TRBV5-1	TRBJ2-2	.	CASSLDRAYTGELFF	TGCGCCAGCAGCTTGGACAGGGCGTACACCGGGGAGCTGTTTTTT
.	TRBV27	TRBJ2-4	TRBD1	CASSLGTGKAKNIQYF	TGTGCCAGCAGTCTCGGGACAGGGAAAGCCAAAAACATTCAGTACTTC
.	TRBV21-1	TRBJ2-1	.	CASSKADGQGGPVDEQFF	TGTGCCAGCAGCAAAGCGGACGGACAGGGAGGACCAGTGGATGAGCAGTTCTTC
.	TRBV6-5	TRBJ1-5	.	CASKVQSNQPQHF	TGTGCCAGCAAGGTACAGTCCAATCAGCCCCAGCATTTT
few	TRBV5-1	TRBJ2-1	.	CASSLDTREQFF	TGCGCCAGCAGCTTGGACACCCGTGAGCAGTTCTTC
.	TRBV28	TRBJ1-4	.	CASSLRGSVNEKLFF	TGTGCCAGCAGTTTACGAGGGTCAGTTAATGAAAAACTGTTTTTT
few	TRBV5-4	TRBJ2-7	.	CASSLATARYSYEQYF	TGTGCCAGCAGCTTGGCTACGGCCAGGTACTCCTACGAGCAGTACTTC
.	TRBV5-8	TRBJ1-2	.	CASSFPGYGYTF	TGTGCCAGCAGCTTCCCAGGCTATGGCTACACCTTC
.	TRBV27	TRBJ1-2	TRBD1	CASSTGALYGYTF	TGTGCCAGCAGTACAGGGGCCCTATATGGCTACACCTTC
.	TRBV27	TRBJ2-7	TRBD1	CASSPAPLRDRDYYEQYF	TGTGCCAGCAGTCCGGCCCCCCTCCGGGACAGGGATTACTACGAGCAGTACTTC
few	TRBV6-5	TRBJ1-1	.	CASSYGGKYTEAFF	TGTGCCAGCAGTTACGGAGGGAAATACACTGAAGCTTTCTTT
.	TRBV5-1	TRBJ2-2	TRBD1	CASRRGQENTGELFF	TGCGCCAGCAGAAGGGGACAGGAGAACACCGGGGAGCTGTTTTTT
.	TRBV6-5	TRBJ1-5	.	CASRREARNQPQHF	TGTGCCAGCAGGCGGGAGGCAAGAAATCAGCCCCAGCATTTT
.	TRBV28	TRBJ2-7	.	CASSQIGTPYEQYF	TGTGCCAGCAGTCAGATCGGGACTCCCTACGAGCAGTACTTC
.	TRBV19	TRBJ1-5	.	CASSSGQPQHF	TGTGCCAGCAGCTCGGGACAGCCCCAGCATTTT
.	TRBV5-1	TRBJ2-3	TRBD2	CASRGTSGTDTQYF	TGCGCCAGCCGCGGGACTAGCGGCACAGATACGCAGTATTTT
.	TRBV29-1	TRBJ2-5	TRBD1	CSVGQGTETQYF	TGCAGCGTTGGACAGGGTACGGAGACCCAGTACTTC
.	TRBV5-1	TRBJ2-1	.	CASSLETSVDEQFF	TGCGCCAGCAGCTTGGAGACTAGTGTCGATGAGCAGTTCTTC
few	TRBV10-3	TRBJ1-2	TRBD1	CAISSGTGGGFYGYTF	TGTGCCATCAGTTCCGGGACAGGGGGTGGATTCTATGGCTACACCTTC
.	TRBV4-2	TRBJ1-4	TRBD1	CASSPRTGGSEKLFF	TGTGCCAGCAGCCCACGGACAGGGGGAAGTGAAAAACTGTTTTTT
few	TRBV19	TRBJ1-5	TRBD1	CASSKAGGAGQPQHF	TGTGCCAGTAGTAAAGCAGGGGGCGCCGGCCAGCCCCAGCATTTT
.	TRBV7-9	TRBJ2-1	TRBD1	CASATTGDEQFF	TGTGCCAGCGCAACCACAGGGGATGAGCAGTTCTTC
.	TRBV28	TRBJ1-6	.	CASSLVTGLSPLHF	TGTGCCAGCAGTTTAGTGACAGGCCTATCACCCCTCCACTTT
once	TRBV5-1	TRBJ2-1	.	CASSLVGGRNEQFF	TGCGCCAGCAGCTTGGTCGGGGGACGGAATGAGCAGTTCTTC
once	TRBV5-1	TRBJ1-6	.	CASSLANQSPLHF	TGCGCCAGCAGCTTGGCCAACCAGTCACCCCTCCACTTT
.	TRBV5-8	TRBJ1-5	.	CASSSNPGPQHF	TGTGCCAGCAGCTCAAACCCGGGGCCCCAGCATTTT
.	TRBV27	TRBJ2-5	TRBD2	CASSPKPSGDKAQYF	TGTGCCAGCAGTCCGAAACCGAGCGGGGATAAGGCCCAGTACTTC
.	TRBV20-1	TRBJ1-1	.	CSARRQTEAFF	TGCAGTGCCCGCCGACAAACTGAAGCTTTCTTT
.	TRBV2	TRBJ1-1	TRBD1	CATNQDYRGNTEAFF	TGTGCCACCAACCAGGATTACAGGGGGAACACTGAAGCTTTCTTT
.	TRBV7-2	TRBJ2-2	.	CASTSGRHDTGELFF	TGTGCCAGCACCTCCGGAAGACACGACACCGGGGAGCTGTTTTTT
.	TRBV3-1/TRBV3-2	TRBJ2-1	TRBD2	CASSSFQRGSSYNEQFF	TGTGCCAGCAGCTCCTTCCAGCGGGGCAGCTCCTACAATGAGCAGTTCTTC
.	TRBV5-6	TRBJ1-2	.	CASSLDRGTNYGYTF	TGTGCCAGCAGCTTGGATCGGGGAACTAACTATGGCTACACCTTC
.	TRBV6-7	TRBJ2-1	TRBD1	CASSYSRSYRGKDEQFF	TGTGCCAGCAGTTACTCCCGATCCTACAGGGGGAAGGATGAGCAGTTCTTC
.	TRBV2	TRBJ2-1	.	CASSLSGTYEQFF	TGTGCCAGCAGCCTCTCCGGGACTTACGAGCAGTTCTTC
.	TRBV20-1	TRBJ2-2	.	CSASVGRGREGTGELFF	TGCAGTGCTAGTGTCGGGAGGGGGCGCGAAGGCACCGGGGAGCTGTTTTTT
.	TRBV5-1	TRBJ1-1	TRBD1	CASSSRTGGTEAFF	TGCGCCAGCAGCAGTAGGACAGGGGGCACTGAAGCTTTCTTT
few	TRBV27	TRBJ2-7	.	CASSLSWGDSYEQYF	TGTGCCAGCAGTTTGAGTTGGGGAGACTCCTACGAGCAGTACTTC
.	TRBV9	TRBJ1-2	TRBD1	CASSVSQGLGGYTF	TGTGCCAGCAGCGTCTCACAGGGGTTGGGTGGCTACACCTTC
.	TRBV10-3	TRBJ1-2	TRBD1	CAISPLQGVAGYTF	TGTGCCATCAGCCCCTTACAGGGGGTGGCTGGCTACACCTTC
.	TRBV5-5	TRBJ2-1	TRBD1	CASSWGQGTYNEQFF	TGTGCCAGCAGCTGGGGACAGGGGACCTACAATGAGCAGTTCTTC
.	TRBV13	TRBJ2-1	.	CASSLHYNEQFF	TGTGCCAGCAGCTTACATTACAATGAGCAGTTCTTC
.	TRBV19	TRBJ1-5	.	CASSILWPVFSNQPQHF	TGTGCCAGTAGTATATTGTGGCCAGTGTTTAGCAATCAGCCCCAGCATTTT
.	TRBV7-2	TRBJ2-7	.	CASSQGGVASYEQYF	TGTGCCAGCAGCCAAGGAGGGGTCGCGTCCTACGAGCAGTACTTC
once	TRBV7-2	TRBJ1-1	.	CASSLSAGGRTEAFF	TGTGCCAGCAGCCTTTCTGCCGGGGGGCGGACTGAAGCTTTCTTT